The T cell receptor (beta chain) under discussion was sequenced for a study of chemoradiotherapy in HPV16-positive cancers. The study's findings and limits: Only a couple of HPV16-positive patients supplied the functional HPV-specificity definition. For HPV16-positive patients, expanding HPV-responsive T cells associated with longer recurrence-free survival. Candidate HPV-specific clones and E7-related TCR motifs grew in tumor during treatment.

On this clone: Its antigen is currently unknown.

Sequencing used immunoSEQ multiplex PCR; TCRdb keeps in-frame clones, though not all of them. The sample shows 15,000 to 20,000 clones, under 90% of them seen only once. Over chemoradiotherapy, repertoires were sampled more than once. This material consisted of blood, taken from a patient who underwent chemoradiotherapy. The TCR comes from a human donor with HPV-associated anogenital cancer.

CDR3 region: CASSILVGGGNEKLFF. DNA for the CDR3: TGTGCCAGTAGTATACTGGTCGGGGGAGGGAATGAAAAACTGTTTTTT. The V and J genes are TRBV19 and TRBJ1-4; D is possibly TRBD1 (5 bases). This CDR3 region has 16 residues. V was pared by 2 bases and J by 5 bases, with 15 bases between. Per germline, CDR1 LNHDA and CDR2 SQIVND (reference sequence).